The present T cell receptor (beta chain) was sequenced within a study of vaccination and CD4 T cells after COVID-19. The V end lost 5 bases, the J end lost 3 bases, and 12 bases lay between the germline ends. CDR1 and CDR2 (germline): SGHVS, FQNEAQ. CDR3 length: 14 residues. Researchers used the Oncomine TCR Beta short-read assay to sequence DNA from cultured CD4+ T cells. TCRdb passed the PCR reads through MiXCR, listing each CDR3 protein once. The sample holds approximately 20,000 distinct CDR3 sequences, 45% to 70% seen once. The treatment: approximately nine-day PBMC culture with coronavirus spike peptide pools or control peptides (ViraFEST assay). For this clonotype: Its target is unknown.

Sequencing was carried out using CD4+ T cells from blood, cultured in vitro. The TCR originated in a human donor who had recovered from COVID-19. The chain is built from TRBV7-8 and TRBJ2-3; TRBD2 is a possible D gene (5 bases). The CDR3 here is CASSPRAETDTQYF. DNA for the CDR3: TGTGCCAGCAGCCCCCGAGCGGAAACAGATACGCAGTATTTT.